The rows below give T cell receptor beta chains drawn from one sample of a study of blood T cell repertoires in COVID-19. TCRdb keeps only in-frame clones here, not all; method: immunoSEQ multiplex PCR. The data show about 270,000 clones, approximately 86% seen once. The sample taken for sequencing was PBMCs or T cells enriched from blood (not recorded which). These receptors came from a woman aged 30 to 39 who had recovered from COVID-19. The CDR3 runs from the conserved cysteine through the conserved F or W. Each record gives: V gene, J gene, clone size, D gene, CDR3 length, CDR3 protein, CDR3 DNA. D genes are given only for firm matches. Clone size is shown for a subset of rows, as once, few, many or a class of expanded clone.

V: TRBV27
J: TRBJ1-1
size: .
D: .
length: 13
CDR3: CASSFLGGTEAFF
DNA: TGTGCCAGCAGTTTTTTGGGAGGGACTGAAGCTTTCTTT

V: TRBV7-9
J: TRBJ1-6
size: .
D: .
length: 13
CDR3: CASSLSGDSPLHF
DNA: TGTGCCAGCAGCTTAAGCGGTGATTCACCCCTCCACTTT

V: TRBV5-1
J: TRBJ2-1
size: once
D: .
length: 17
CDR3: CASSGPGVDSSYNEQFF
DNA: TGCGCCAGCAGCGGTCCGGGGGTTGATAGCTCCTACAATGAGCAGTTCTTC

V: TRBV7-2
J: TRBJ1-5
size: .
D: TRBD1
length: 15
CDR3: CASSKTGYSNQPQHF
DNA: TGTGCCAGCAGCAAGACAGGGTATAGCAATCAGCCCCAGCATTTT

V: TRBV2
J: TRBJ1-1
size: .
D: .
length: 14
CDR3: CASRAGRENTEAFF
DNA: TGTGCCAGCAGGGCGGGTCGTGAGAACACTGAAGCTTTCTTT

V: TRBV18
J: TRBJ1-5
size: .
D: .
length: 17
CDR3: CASSSTVGAYSNQPQHF
DNA: TGTGCCAGCTCATCAACGGTAGGGGCCTATAGCAATCAGCCCCAGCATTTT

V: TRBV2
J: TRBJ1-1
size: .
D: TRBD1
length: 14
CDR3: CASSLLRGQGEAFF
DNA: TGTGCCAGCAGTCTACTTAGGGGACAGGGAGAAGCTTTCTTT

V: TRBV28
J: TRBJ1-5
size: .
D: .
length: 13
CDR3: CASSLLRYQPQHF
DNA: TGTGCCAGCAGTTTACTCCGGTACCAGCCCCAGCATTTT

V: TRBV6-2/TRBV6-3
J: TRBJ2-3
size: once
D: .
length: 13
CDR3: CASSTSGVDTQYF
DNA: TGTGCCAGCAGTACTAGTGGTGTAGATACGCAGTATTTT

V: TRBV6-6
J: TRBJ2-7
size: .
D: .
length: 13
CDR3: CASSYEGGGAYRF
DNA: TGTGCCAGCAGTTACGAAGGCGGGGGCGCGTACCGCTTC

V: TRBV7-9
J: TRBJ1-1
size: .
D: TRBD1
length: 15
CDR3: CASTMTGASNTEAFF
DNA: TGTGCCAGCACAATGACAGGGGCCTCGAACACTGAAGCTTTCTTT

V: TRBV10-3
J: TRBJ2-5
size: .
D: TRBD1
length: 14
CDR3: CAIRRDRGKETQYF
DNA: TGTGCCATCAGGAGGGACAGGGGTAAAGAGACCCAGTACTTC

V: TRBV7-2
J: TRBJ2-1
size: .
D: TRBD2
length: 19
CDR3: CASSLARTGLAGPYNEQFF
DNA: TGTGCCAGCAGCTTAGCCAGAACAGGACTAGCGGGTCCTTACAATGAGCAGTTCTTC

V: TRBV7-9
J: TRBJ1-4
size: .
D: .
length: 13
CDR3: CASSAQGNEKLFF
DNA: TGTGCCAGCAGCGCACAGGGTAATGAAAAACTGTTTTTT

V: TRBV18
J: TRBJ1-6
size: .
D: TRBD1
length: 16
CDR3: CASSPASGTDYSPLHF
DNA: TGTGCCAGCTCACCAGCGTCGGGGACAGATTATTCACCCCTCCACTTT

V: TRBV28
J: TRBJ2-7
size: .
D: TRBD1
length: 13
CDR3: CASSLRQGYEQYF
DNA: TGTGCCAGCAGTTTAAGACAGGGCTACGAGCAGTACTTC

V: TRBV9
J: TRBJ2-1
size: .
D: TRBD2
length: 16
CDR3: CASSVPKRGPYNEQFF
DNA: TGTGCCAGCAGCGTCCCAAAGCGGGGGCCCTACAATGAGCAGTTCTTC

V: TRBV7-2
J: TRBJ2-7
size: .
D: TRBD2
length: 12
CDR3: CASSPGGYEQYF
DNA: TGTGCCAGCAGCCCGGGGGGCTACGAGCAGTACTTC

V: TRBV4-3
J: TRBJ1-2
size: .
D: TRBD1
length: 18
CDR3: CASSQVTGQGAEIGGYTF
DNA: TGCGCCAGCAGCCAAGTTACGGGACAGGGGGCAGAGATAGGTGGCTACACCTTC

V: TRBV11-2
J: TRBJ2-7
size: .
D: .
length: 14
CDR3: CASSRNPADYEQYF
DNA: TGTGCCAGCAGCCGCAACCCAGCGGACTACGAGCAGTACTTC

V: TRBV19
J: TRBJ2-7
size: once
D: TRBD1
length: 14
CDR3: CASRRTGETYEQYF
DNA: TGTGCCAGTAGGAGGACAGGCGAGACCTACGAGCAGTACTTC

V: TRBV7-6
J: TRBJ2-1
size: .
D: .
length: 17
CDR3: CASSLKLGAGNYNEQFF
DNA: TGTGCCAGCAGCTTAAAATTGGGGGCAGGGAACTACAATGAGCAGTTCTTC

V: TRBV27
J: TRBJ2-6
size: .
D: TRBD1
length: 15
CDR3: CASRGQGSGANVLTF
DNA: TGTGCCAGCAGGGGACAGGGGTCCGGGGCCAACGTCCTGACTTTC

V: TRBV3-1/TRBV3-2
J: TRBJ1-5
size: .
D: TRBD1
length: 15
CDR3: CASSQGQGAFQPQHF
DNA: TGTGCCAGCAGCCAGGGACAGGGGGCATTCCAGCCCCAGCATTTT

V: TRBV14
J: TRBJ2-1
size: .
D: .
length: 12
CDR3: CASSPVDNEQFF
DNA: TGTGCCAGCAGCCCGGTGGACAATGAGCAGTTCTTC

V: TRBV27
J: TRBJ2-7
size: .
D: .
length: 12
CDR3: CASSLIRGEQYF
DNA: TGTGCCAGCAGTTTAATTCGCGGAGAGCAGTACTTC

V: TRBV7-9
J: TRBJ2-3
size: .
D: .
length: 13
CDR3: CASSPQGTDTQYF
DNA: TGTGCCAGCAGCCCACAGGGCACAGATACGCAGTATTTT

V: TRBV5-5
J: TRBJ2-1
size: .
D: .
length: 17
CDR3: CASSLVAWRGDDNEQFF
DNA: TGTGCCAGCAGCTTGGTGGCATGGCGAGGTGATGACAATGAGCAGTTCTTC

V: TRBV19
J: TRBJ2-7
size: .
D: TRBD1
length: 14
CDR3: CARPTTGGLGEQYF
DNA: TGTGCCAGGCCAACAACAGGGGGCCTTGGCGAGCAGTACTTC

V: TRBV28
J: TRBJ2-3
size: once
D: TRBD1
length: 16
CDR3: CASSPPRQGAQDTQYF
DNA: TGTGCCAGCAGTCCCCCCCGACAGGGGGCGCAAGATACGCAGTATTTT

V: TRBV6-6
J: TRBJ1-6
size: .
D: .
length: 14
CDR3: CASSPGSYNSPLHF
DNA: TGTGCCAGCAGTCCCGGCTCCTATAATTCACCCCTCCACTTT

V: TRBV15
J: TRBJ2-5
size: .
D: TRBD1
length: 15
CDR3: CATSSYGGTGETQYF
DNA: TGTGCCACCAGCTCCTACGGGGGGACAGGGGAGACCCAGTACTTC

V: TRBV9
J: TRBJ2-6
size: .
D: .
length: 18
CDR3: CASSVVNSTNSGANVLTF
DNA: TGTGCCAGCAGCGTAGTGAACAGTACAAACTCTGGGGCCAACGTCCTGACTTTC

V: TRBV3-1/TRBV3-2
J: TRBJ1-6
size: .
D: .
length: 16
CDR3: CASSQTVSLINSPLHF
DNA: TGTGCCAGCAGCCAAACAGTGTCACTCATCAATTCACCCCTCCACTTT

V: TRBV9
J: TRBJ2-5
size: .
D: TRBD2
length: 16
CDR3: CASSHGLAGGTETQYF
DNA: TGTGCCAGCAGCCACGGACTAGCGGGGGGGACTGAGACCCAGTACTTC

V: TRBV6-1
J: TRBJ1-6
size: .
D: .
length: 20
CDR3: CASSDGTPERGGLLNSPLHF
DNA: TGTGCCAGCAGTGACGGGACACCCGAAAGGGGGGGCTTATTAAATTCACCCCTCCACTTT

V: TRBV2
J: TRBJ2-5
size: .
D: .
length: 18
CDR3: CASSDWASAYLGQETQYF
DNA: TGTGCCAGCAGTGATTGGGCTAGCGCATATCTAGGTCAAGAGACCCAGTACTTC

V: TRBV18
J: TRBJ2-7
size: .
D: TRBD2
length: 17
CDR3: CASSPGFTSGGTGEQYF
DNA: TGTGCCAGCTCACCGGGGTTCACTAGCGGGGGTACTGGGGAGCAGTACTTC

V: TRBV5-1
J: TRBJ1-5
size: .
D: .
length: 14
CDR3: CASSLAPTNQPQHF
DNA: TGCGCCAGCAGCTTGGCGCCTACCAATCAGCCCCAGCATTTT

V: TRBV5-4
J: TRBJ1-2
size: .
D: .
length: 14
CDR3: CASRPSKPARPYTF
DNA: TGTGCCAGCCGACCATCCAAGCCCGCCAGGCCGTACACCTTC

V: TRBV6-5
J: TRBJ2-7
size: .
D: TRBD1
length: 15
CDR3: CASSPGQGSSYEQYF
DNA: TGTGCCAGCAGTCCGGGACAGGGTTCGTCCTACGAGCAGTACTTC